One and the same sample provided the 6 T cell receptor beta chains below, sequenced in a study of CD8 T cells in Susac syndrome. Random hexamers were used to reverse transcribe roughly 0.45 to 1 ug of RNA. TCRdb reprocessed the immunoSEQ multiplex PCR reads via MiXCR and lists one record per CDR3 protein. The sample comprises some 260,000 distinct CDR3 sequences, about 94% of which are singletons, and 0.065% to 0.08% rests with the top ten. Material: CD4+ T cells from PBMCs. The source of these receptors is a human donor with multiple sclerosis.

The chain carries TRBV20-1 and TRBJ2-7, with D perhaps TRBD1 or TRBD2 (6 bases each). This CDR3 contains 14 residues. Germline V gene data show CDR1 as DFQATT and CDR2 as SNEGSKA (reference sequence). The V end lost 1 base, the J end lost 4 bases, and 14 bases lay between the germline ends. The CDR3 reads CSARVAGGGYEQYF. CDR3 nucleotides: TGCAGTGCTAGAGTTGCCGGGGGCGGGTACGAGCAGTACTTC.

The chain recombines TRBV6-2 or TRBV6-3 with TRBJ2-7; perhaps TRBD2 as D (6 bases). Trimming left V 0 bases short and J 6 bases short, with 12 bases between. CDR3 size: 14 residues. Germline V gene data show CDR1 as MNHEY and CDR2 as SVGEGT. The CDR3 sequence: CASSYSGRGTEQYV. As DNA, the CDR3 is TGTGCCAGCAGTTACTCTGGCCGGGGGACCGAGCAGTACGTC.

The chain joins TRBV20-1 to TRBJ2-7; D might be TRBD2 (6 bases). The V end lost 6 bases, the J end lost 7 bases, and 13 bases lay between the germline ends. The CDR3 is made up of 11 amino acids. Germline V gene data show CDR1 as DFQATT and CDR2 as SNEGSKA (reference sequence). The DNA for the CDR3 is TGCAGTGCGAGTCCGGGGGTGGAGCAGTACTTC. It encodes CSASPGVEQYF.

The chain couples TRBV29-1 to TRBJ2-3; TRBD1 is a possible D gene (5 bases). V was pared by 7 bases and J by 11 bases, with 16 bases between. The CDR3 has 11 residues. Germline lookup yields CDR1 SQVTM and CDR2 ANQGSEA. The CDR3 is CSGNPGSGQYF. As DNA, the CDR3 is TGCAGCGGGAACCCAGGGTCCGGGCAGTATTTT.

In regard to this clonotype: A junction end diverges from the germline sequence, so it may reflect a read error. This sequence joins TRBV3-1 and TRBJ1-3; D is unresolved. Germline loops: CDR1 LGHDT, CDR2 YNNKEL (reference sequence). This CDR3 is built from 15 residues. CDR3 DNA sequence: TGTGCCAGCAGCCAAGACCAGATCTCTGAAAACACCATATATTTT. Amino acid sequence: CASSQDQISENTIYF.

The V call is TRBV30, the J call TRBJ2-1, with no clear D. Germline V gene data show CDR1 as GTSNPN and CDR2 as SVGIG (reference sequence). V lost 0 bases to trimming and J lost 9 bases, with 9 bases between them. The CDR3 has 12 amino acids. CDR3 in DNA: TGTGCCTGGAGTGTACCAGGCAGTGAGCAGTTCTTC. It is translated as CAWSVPGSEQFF.